The T cell receptor beta chain described here comes from a study of blood T cells in healthy people across ages. It was with a sample-barcoded 5' primer and a J-beta primer mix that a second PCR of roughly 7 to 12 cycles was run. TCRdb reanalysed the 5' RACE reads using MiXCR and keeps one entry per CDR3 protein. The table has about 800,000 distinct CDR3 sequences, roughly 60% seen once. Germline V gene lookup returns CDR1 SEHNR and CDR2 FQNEAQ (reference sequence). The CDR3 sequence is 17 residues long. V lost 6 bases and J lost 8, with 29 bases in between. V is TRBV7-9 and J is TRBJ2-7; maybe TRBD2 (5 bases). Material for sequencing was blood. The source of this sequence is a man under 40 in good health. The CDR3 loop is CASSTTASGFDSTQQYF. In DNA form, the CDR3 reads TGTGCCAGCAGTACCACCGCGAGCGGATTTGATTCTACGCAGCAGTACTTC.